One and the same sample provided the 14 T cell receptor beta chains below, sequenced in a study of molecular identifiers for immune sequencing clone quantification. In TCRdb, the PCR reads were re-called with MiXCR into one record per CDR3 protein. The sample holds about 320,000 distinct CDR3 sequences; over 20% are singletons and the top ten take 0.65% to 0.75%. The sample was naive CD8+ T cells from blood, with Jurkat cell RNA spiked in. The subset is: FACS-sorted CD8+CD4-CCR7+CD45RA+ naive T cells. The receptor set was obtained from a human donor in good health. Some libraries in this study had Jurkat cell RNA spiked in.

A few counts support this clonotype. This chain uses TRBV2 with TRBJ2-7, with 8 bases matching TRBD1. J lost 2 bases, V lost 9 bases, and 9 bases had no gene match. Per the germline V gene, CDR1 is SNHLY and CDR2 is FYNNEI. This CDR3 has 14 residues. CDR3 nucleotides: TGTGCCAGGTCTTTTGGACAGGGAGCCTACGAGCAGTACTTC. Its translation: CARSFGQGAYEQYF.

This clonotype has just a few counts. The chain joins TRBV4-3 to TRBJ1-6, with D perhaps matching TRBD1 (5 bases). Germline loops: CDR1 LGHNA, CDR2 YSLEER. V lost 0 bases, J lost 4 bases, and 13 bases lay in between. CDR3 size: 17 residues. CDR3 protein: CASSQDLGTGYNSPLHF. The CDR3 DNA is TGCGCCAGCAGCCAAGATTTGGGGACGGGATATAATTCACCCCTCCACTTT.

This clonotype appeared many times. A read error may account for a junction end that differs from germline. CDR3 residues: CASSLAGLHEQYF. The CDR3 DNA sequence: TGCGCCAGCAGCTTGGCGGGCCTTCACGAGCAGTACTTC. The chain carries TRBV27 and TRBJ2-7; tentatively, D is TRBD2 (5 bases). CDR1 MNHEY and CDR2 SMNVEV come from the germline V gene (reference sequence). The CDR3 length is 13 residues.

The chain joins TRBV27 to TRBJ1-3, with D hard to call. CDR1 is MNHEY and CDR2 is SMNVEV in the germline V gene (reference sequence). The germline V and J ends were trimmed by 0 bases and 1 base, with 4 bases remaining between them. The CDR3 covers 14 residues. CDR3 residues: CASSLSFSGNTIYF. The CDR3 DNA is TGTGCCAGCAGTTTATCATTTTCTGGAAACACCATATATTTT.

This clonotype was counted a few times. V gene TRBV19 combines with J gene TRBJ2-7; TRBD1 aligns across 10 bases. Trimming at V came to 5 bases and at J to 6 bases, leaving 4 bases not matched to a gene. CDR3 length equals 13 residues. Looked up from germline, CDR1 is LNHDA and CDR2 is SQIVND (reference sequence). The DNA for the CDR3 is TGTGCCAGTAGTCCCAGACAGGGGGCCGAGCAGTACTTC. This gives the protein CASSPRQGAEQYF. Combining the CDR3 with reference TRBV19 and TRBJ2-7 gives the whole variable domain DGGITQSPKYLFRKEGQNVTLSCEQNLNHDAMYWYRQDPGQGLRLIYYSQIVNDFQKGDIAEGYSVSREKKESFPLTVTSAQKNPTAFYLCASSPRQGAEQYFGPGTRLTVT.

A word on this clonotype: The junction and the germline gene differ at one end; a read error may be behind it. J is TRBJ2-3 and V is TRBV4-2; 11 positions match TRBD2. Germline loops: CDR1 LGHNA, CDR2 YNFKEQ. The CDR3 has 18 residues. Here the CDR3 reads CASSQVVAGGPPTATQYF. As DNA, the CDR3 is TGTGCCAGCAGCCAAGTCGTAGCGGGAGGGCCTCCCACAGCTACGCAGTATTTT.

The chain has TRBV20-1 and TRBJ2-5; TRBD2 matches 10 bases. The germline V gene has CDR1 DFQATT and CDR2 SNEGSKA (reference sequence). The V gene end was trimmed by 7 bases and the J gene end by 5 bases; junction bases not matched to a gene: 10. This CDR3 comprises 14 residues. This CDR3 is CSVQVLAGVETQYF. CDR3 DNA: TGCAGTGTACAGGTCCTAGCGGGAGTGGAGACCCAGTACTTC.

The chain employs TRBV4-1 and TRBJ2-5; TRBD1 matches at 7 bases. Trimming took 4 bases from V and 3 from J; bases not matched to a gene: 14. The CDR3 totals 17 residues. Looked up from germline, CDR1 is MGHRA and CDR2 is YSYEKL. The CDR3 here is CASSPLFDRVGEETQYF. The CDR3 DNA sequence: TGCGCCAGCAGCCCACTATTCGACAGGGTAGGGGAAGAGACCCAGTACTTC.

As to this clonotype: A much bigger clone sits one base away, suggesting this may be a read error. The chain is built from TRBV7-9 and TRBJ2-5; TRBD2 matches at 7 bases. Germline CDR1 SEHNR, CDR2 FQNEAQ (reference sequence). The CDR3 consists of 15 residues. CDR3 nucleotides: TGTGCCAGCAGCTTAGCCGCTAGCGGCCAAGAGCCCCAGTACTTC. Translation: CASSLAASGQEPQYF.

V usage is TRBV6-5 and J usage is TRBJ2-3; D remains unclear. Germline CDR1 is MNHEY and CDR2 is SVGAGI. CDR3 size: 16 residues. V was cut by 4 bases and J by 0 bases, with 14 bases left in between. The CDR3 region has the DNA TGTGCCAGCAGTTCCCAGGACGGTACTAGCACAGATACGCAGTATTTT. It encodes CASSSQDGTSTDTQYF.

The chain recombines TRBV7-9 with TRBJ2-5; D gene ambiguous. Germline V gene sequence: CDR1 SEHNR, CDR2 FQNEAQ (reference sequence). The CDR3 has 15 amino acids. V shed 1 base and J shed 1 base, with 10 bases lying between them. The CDR3 sequence: CASSLEAVIQETQYF. The CDR3 DNA reads TGTGCCAGCAGCTTAGAGGCAGTCATCCAAGAGACCCAGTACTTC. The full variable domain, with the rest looked up from reference TRBV7-9 and TRBJ2-5, is DTGVSQNPRHKITKRGQNVTFRCDPISEHNRLYWYRQTLGQGPEFLTYFQNEAQLEKSRLLSDRFSAERPKGSFSTLEIQRTEQGDSAMYLCASSLEAVIQETQYFGPGTRLLVL.

This clonotype was detected ten times or more. CDR3 in DNA: TGTGCCAGCAGTTACTCGATCCCCATTCCGAACACTGAAGCTTTCTTT. Its protein product is CASSYSIPIPNTEAFF. The chain is built from TRBV6-5 and TRBJ1-1; D is ambiguous. The germline gives CDR1 MNHEY, CDR2 SVGAGI. Trimming cost V 0 bases and J 1 base, with 12 bases left between them. The length of the CDR3 is 16 residues.

CDR3: CSARVLSADRELDQPQHF. DNA of the CDR3: TGCAGTGCTAGAGTACTCTCGGCCGACAGGGAGTTGGATCAGCCCCAGCATTTT. The rearrangement joins TRBV20-1 to TRBJ1-5; 7 bases line up with TRBD1. The CDR3 totals 18 residues. After removal of 1 base from V and 5 bases from J, the junction contained 17 bases not matched to a gene. CDR1 DFQATT and CDR2 SNEGSKA come from the germline V gene (reference sequence).

V usage is TRBV6-5 and J usage is TRBJ1-1; D is unclear. The CDR3 loop spans 15 amino acids. Germline V CDR1 and CDR2: MNHEY, SVGAGI. Trimming left V 5 bases short and J 2 bases short, with 15 bases between. The CDR3 sequence is CASSHPLRGNTEAFF. The CDR3 DNA reads TGTGCCAGCAGTCACCCGCTCCGGGGAAACACTGAAGCTTTCTTT.